One and the same sample provided the 18 T cell receptor beta chains below, sequenced in a study of cytomegalovirus exposure and HLA in healthy donors. The protocol was immunoSEQ multiplex PCR, while the TCRdb copy is restricted to in-frame clones and leaves out a portion. The sample records some 260,000 clones, less than 95% being singletons. Sequencing was done on a sample of PBMCs. The origin of the receptors is a woman aged 25 to 39 in good health and CMV-seronegative.

The chain is built from TRBV27 and TRBJ2-7; the match to TRBD2 covers 9 bases. The CDR3 runs 15 residues. The germline V gene has CDR1 MNHEY and CDR2 SMNVEV (reference sequence). Trimming took 5 bases from V and 4 from J; bases not matched to a gene: 9. DNA of the CDR3: TGTGCCAGCAGTCCAAGGACTAGCGCTTCGTACGAGCAGTACTTC. The encoded protein is CASSPRTSASYEQYF.

Only one count was recorded for this clone. J is TRBJ2-2 and V is TRBV28; TRBD1 aligns across 8 bases. CDR3 length equals 15 residues. The junction had 6 bases not matched to a gene; V was cut back by 5 bases and J by 4 bases. Germline V gives CDR1 MDHEN, CDR2 SYDVKM. CDR3 sequence: CASSARQGRTGELFF. CDR3 DNA sequence: TGTGCCAGCAGTGCTAGACAGGGGCGCACCGGGGAGCTGTTTTTT.

The chain uses TRBV2 and TRBJ2-3; 9 bases match TRBD1. Germline values: CDR1 SNHLY, CDR2 FYNNEI. This CDR3 is 15 amino acids long. The trim removed 7 bases at V and 4 bases at J, leaving 9 bases unmatched. The CDR3 bases are TGTGCCAGCATGGAGGCCGGGACAGGGTCAGATACGCAGTATTTT. As protein: CASMEAGTGSDTQYF.

This chain connects TRBV4-3 to TRBJ2-7, with a possible D match to TRBD1 (5 bases). Germline V lookup: CDR1 LGHNA, CDR2 YSLEER. This CDR3 region has 14 residues. Deletions cut 2 bases from V and 2 bases from J, with 10 bases between. The chain's CDR3 is CASSQYQGPYEQYF. The CDR3 DNA follows: TGCGCCAGCAGCCAATACCAGGGCCCCTACGAGCAGTACTTC.

The chain recombines TRBV29-1 with TRBJ2-1; the match to TRBD1 covers 11 bases. From germline, CDR1 is SQVTM and CDR2 ANQGSEA. The CDR3 is 17 amino acids. V was pared by 4 bases and J by 3 bases, with 11 bases of the junction left unmatched. The CDR3 loop is CSVADRGPLASYNEQFF. Written as DNA, the CDR3 is TGCAGCGTTGCGGACAGGGGGCCACTAGCGAGCTACAATGAGCAGTTCTTC.

The chain has TRBV2 and TRBJ2-7; D is unresolved. This CDR3 spans 15 amino acids. Germline V CDR1 and CDR2: SNHLY, FYNNEI. V shed 1 base and J shed 1 base, with 11 bases lying between them. The CDR3 protein is CASSEVPQISYEQYF. As DNA, the CDR3 is TGTGCCAGCAGTGAAGTTCCCCAGATTTCCTACGAGCAGTACTTC.

This chain links TRBV27 with TRBJ2-1; 9 positions agree with TRBD2. The CDR3 totals 16 residues. Per germline, CDR1 MNHEY and CDR2 SMNVEV (reference sequence). J was trimmed by 1 base and V by 2 bases; bases with no gene match: 3. CDR3 in DNA: TGTGCCAGCAGTTTACTTCTAGCGGGATCCTACAATGAGCAGTTCTTC. This translates into CASSLLLAGSYNEQFF.

The J gene is TRBJ2-2, the V gene TRBV11-3; no firm D call. V lost 5 bases and J 1 base, leaving 14 bases between the germline ends. The CDR3 length is 16 residues. Germline loops: CDR1 SGHNT, CDR2 YENEEA. The chain's CDR3 is CASSPPRARNTGELFF. The CDR3 DNA reads TGTGCCAGCAGCCCACCCCGGGCGCGGAACACCGGGGAGCTGTTTTTT.

This chain uses TRBV19 with TRBJ2-7; the D gene is possibly TRBD2 (6 bases). Trimming removed 6 bases from V and 0 bases from J, with 15 bases in between. Germline-derived CDR1 and CDR2 are LNHDA and SQIVND (reference sequence). The CDR3 has 15 residues. For the CDR3, the DNA is TGTGCCAGTAGCCCCGGCGGGACTCCCTCCTACGAGCAGTACTTC. Protein: CASSPGGTPSYEQYF.

This chain connects TRBV11-3 to TRBJ2-7; perhaps TRBD1 as D (6 bases). CDR3 length: 12 amino acids. Trimming removed 3 bases at V and 7 bases at J, with 10 bases between. CDR1 and CDR2 from the germline V gene are SGHNT and YENEEA. CDR3 sequence: CASSFGQSEQYF. The CDR3 coding sequence is TGTGCCAGCAGCTTCGGACAGTCGGAGCAGTACTTC.

This chain connects TRBV4-3 to TRBJ2-7, with no clear D. Germline V lookup: CDR1 LGHNA, CDR2 YSLEER. V lost 1 base to trimming and J lost 0 bases, with 7 bases between them. The CDR3 spans 14 residues. The CDR3 DNA reads TGCGCCAGCAGCCAAGGACACAGCTCCTACGAGCAGTACTTC. Its translation: CASSQGHSSYEQYF.

This clone was seen a single time. The chain is built from TRBV9 and TRBJ2-1, with TRBD2 matching over 8 bases. V was clipped by 2 bases and J by 0 bases; unmatched bases: 10. The germline V gene has CDR1 SGDLS and CDR2 YYNGEE. The CDR3 runs 18 residues. CDR3 in DNA: TGTGCCAGCAGCGTGGCTAGCGGGTTCAGGGACTCCTACAATGAGCAGTTCTTC. It specifies CASSVASGFRDSYNEQFF.

In its sample, this clone was seen once. The chain combines TRBV6-1 with TRBJ2-1, with TRBD2 matching over 11 bases. Unmatched junction bases numbered 9, after V lost 10 bases and J lost 4 bases. The length of the CDR3 is 15 residues. Germline assignment: CDR1 MNHNS and CDR2 SASEGT. CDR3 loop: CANSERLAGYNEQFF. Here the CDR3 DNA reads TGTGCCAACTCAGAAAGACTAGCGGGGTACAATGAGCAGTTCTTC.

This chain uses TRBV30 with TRBJ1-1; 8 positions agree with TRBD1. The CDR3 sequence is 13 residues long. Germline trimming cut 3 bases from V and 0 bases from J; bases unmatched to any gene: 0. Per germline, CDR1 GTSNPN and CDR2 SVGIG (reference sequence). The CDR3 bases are TGTGCCTGGAGGGGACAGGTGAACACTGAAGCTTTCTTT. Protein product: CAWRGQVNTEAFF.

The chain links TRBV7-8 to TRBJ2-7; D is perhaps TRBD2 (6 bases). Looked up from germline, CDR1 is SGHVS and CDR2 is FQNEAQ. The CDR3 sequence is 14 residues long. With 5 bases removed from V and 2 bases from J, the gap between germline ends came to 13 bases. CDR3: CASSTGLETYEQYF. The CDR3 DNA reads as TGTGCCAGCAGCACGGGACTTGAAACCTACGAGCAGTACTTC.

The gene calls are TRBV27 and TRBJ2-1; D gene uncertain. The germline CDR1 and CDR2 sequences are MNHEY and SMNVEV (reference sequence). The CDR3 has 13 residues. The V end was cut by 5 bases, the J end by 11 bases, with 16 bases between. CDR3 sequence: CASSILQSSKQFF. The CDR3 DNA is TGTGCCAGCAGTATCCTACAGTCCTCAAAGCAGTTCTTC.

The genes are TRBV28 and TRBJ2-1; D possibly corresponds to TRBD1 (6 bases). Trimming removed 6 bases at V and 6 bases at J, with 15 bases between. CDR1 is MDHEN, CDR2 SYDVKM, per germline. The CDR3 spans 14 residues. DNA for the CDR3: TGTGCCAGCAGAGGACAGATGCCGACCAATGAGCAGTTCTTC. Residues: CASRGQMPTNEQFF.

This clone was detected only once. This chain connects TRBV6-5 to TRBJ2-7, with TRBD1 identical over 7 bases. Germline V CDR1 and CDR2: MNHEY, SVGAGI. J gave up 4 bases and V 3 bases, and 3 bases lay outside the gene matches. The CDR3 runs 13 residues. Written as DNA, the CDR3 is TGTGCCAGCAGTTATACAGGGGTGTACGAGCAGTACTTC. Translating it yields CASSYTGVYEQYF.